This TCR beta chain stems from a study of T cells in Graves' hyperthyroidism and ophthalmopathy (dated by TCRdb to about 2019). About the full investigation: Peripheral blood was collected at initial diagnosis, before any treatment. A discovery cohort of about a hundred patients, roughly 40 with Graves' ophthalmopathy and about 58 with stable Graves' hyperthyroidism, was used to find distinguishing TCR V-J signatures. An independent validation cohort of 18 to 20 hyperthyroidism patients and more than 15 patients who later progressed to ophthalmopathy tested prospective prediction of ophthalmopathy. The 100 discovery patients were randomly split 7:3 into training and test sets. In several Graves' hyperthyroidism patients, the study also compared T-cell repertoires from thyroid tissue with T-cell repertoires from blood. Once sampling was done, hyperthyroidism patients were given methimazole at a starting dose of 30 mg daily, whereas ophthalmopathy patients were given high-dose intravenous methylprednisolone. The paper describes TCR Vbeta CDR3 sequencing of 120 to 150 peripheral blood samples, made up of 43 ophthalmopathy patients, 70 to 75 hyperthyroidism patients and 17 progressor patients.

The investigation overall reported the following: Blood samples also contained most of the expanded thyroid clonotypes (frequency above 0.001), which suggests that blood repertoires may reflect thyroid immune responses. A model built on a 13 V-J signature distinguished ophthalmopathy from stable hyperthyroidism, reaching roughly 88% sensitivity and about 81% specificity in cross-validation and 80%/75% in testing. Sample size was not statistically predetermined, and investigators were not blinded to group allocation. In validation, the model predicted progression to ophthalmopathy with approximately 70% sensitivity and 72% to 75% specificity, a median of 6.5 months before onset.

Inclusive of the bounding cysteine and phenylalanine, the CDR3 is 15 residues long. Only the CDR3 portion is preserved as DNA: 45 bases, with reading frame beginning at the first base. Based on the germline V gene (reference sequence), the CDR1 and CDR2 sequences are SEHNR and FQNEAQ. V is pared back by 1 base and J by 3 bases, with 9 bases lying between the germline termini. The hyperthyroidism patients were between 18 and 65 years old and newly diagnosed, with a disease duration of less than 2 months. Any patient with an uncontrolled infection, another autoimmune disease, pregnancy or lactation was excluded. Diagnoses relied on clinical symptoms, serum thyroxine and TRAb, thyroid ultrasound and orbital computed tomography. For progressor patients, blood was drawn at the first diagnosis of hyperthyroidism, before any ophthalmopathy symptoms had appeared. Ficoll-Paque density gradient centrifugation was used to isolate PBMCs from about 10 ml of fresh peripheral blood. Progressor patients were defined as those initially diagnosed with Graves' hyperthyroidism in whom ophthalmopathy developed during follow-up. Total RNA was extracted using Trizol reagent, and RNA quality was assessed on an Agilent 2100 Bioanalyzer.

This clonotype was recorded at least ten times. Its antigen remains unidentified. Qualities for individual bases were not recorded, and no much larger clone is one base off. Amplification of TCR beta CDR3 regions was carried out from RNA transcripts. A first-round RT-PCR of the TCR CDR3 used the HTBI primer set with the Qiagen OneStep RT-PCR kit. Libraries were constructed in a second round of multiplex PCR, after which size selection and purification were performed. The libraries were sequenced on an Illumina HiSeq2000 using paired-end 100 bp reads. Processing in the source paper ran as follows. SOAPnuke was used to process the raw data, throwing out any read that contained adapters or uncalled bases, had a mean Phred below 15, or lacked an exact constant-primer or identifier match. COPE v1.2.5 was used to merge the high-quality paired reads, and each unique nucleotide sequence was defined as a clonotype. MiTCR v1.1 was used to align the clonotypes against IMGT TRBV, TRBD and TRBJ reference segments. Only V-J combinations with frequency above 0.0001, covering roughly 99% of repertoires, were analysed. The TCS score was defined as F50 (clonal expansion) divided by E x V (chaos), with BLOSUM62-based TCRdist calculated between CDR3 peptides within each V-J. Welch's t-statistics and random forest reduced roughly 500 V-J features to about 13, which were used in a naive Bayes classifier (R e1071). TCRdb reanalyzed the raw reads on its own, using fastp at Q25 for trimming and MiXCR for clone calling, and kept in-frame beta chains. Under each unique CDR3 protein, matching rows form one entry showing the most common genes and DNA. The V and J calls were determined by TCRdb, not by the authors. This sample gives approximately 370,000 distinct CDR3 sequences in total; about 15% of them show up just once. Almost 35% of the sample is in the top ten clones.

The chain uses TRBV7-9 and TRBJ2-2, with the D gene not confidently named. This receptor was identified in a woman younger than 45 with Graves' hyperthyroidism that later progressed to Graves' ophthalmopathy. The sample taken for sequencing was blood. The DNA is as follows: TGTGCCAGCAGCTTAGGGGTTTCCGACACCGGGGAGCTGTTTTTT. Its protein reads: CASSLGVSDTGELFF.